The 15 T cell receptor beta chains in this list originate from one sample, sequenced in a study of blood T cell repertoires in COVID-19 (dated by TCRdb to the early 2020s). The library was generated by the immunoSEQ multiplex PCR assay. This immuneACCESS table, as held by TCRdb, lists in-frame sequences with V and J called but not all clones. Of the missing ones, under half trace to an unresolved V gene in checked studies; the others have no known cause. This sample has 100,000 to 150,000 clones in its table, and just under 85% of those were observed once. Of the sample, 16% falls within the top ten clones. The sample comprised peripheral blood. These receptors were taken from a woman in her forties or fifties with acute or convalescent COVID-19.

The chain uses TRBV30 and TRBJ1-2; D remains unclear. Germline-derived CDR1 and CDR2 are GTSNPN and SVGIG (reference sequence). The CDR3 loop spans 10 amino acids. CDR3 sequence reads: CALNVYGYTF. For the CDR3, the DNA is TGTGCACTGAATGTCTATGGCTACACCTTC.

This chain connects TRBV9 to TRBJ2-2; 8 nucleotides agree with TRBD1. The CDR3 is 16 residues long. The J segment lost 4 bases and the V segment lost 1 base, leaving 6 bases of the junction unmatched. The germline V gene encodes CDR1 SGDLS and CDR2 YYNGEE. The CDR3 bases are TGTGCCAGCAGCGTAAAACAGGGGGTCATCACCGGGGAGCTGTTTTTT. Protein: CASSVKQGVITGELFF.

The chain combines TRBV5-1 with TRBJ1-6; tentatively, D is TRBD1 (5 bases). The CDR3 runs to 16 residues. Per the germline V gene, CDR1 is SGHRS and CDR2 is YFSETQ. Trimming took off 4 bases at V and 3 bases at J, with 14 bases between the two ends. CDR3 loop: CASSPGGDFYNSPLHF. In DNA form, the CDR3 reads TGCGCCAGCAGCCCGGGGGGGGACTTCTATAATTCACCCCTCCACTTT.

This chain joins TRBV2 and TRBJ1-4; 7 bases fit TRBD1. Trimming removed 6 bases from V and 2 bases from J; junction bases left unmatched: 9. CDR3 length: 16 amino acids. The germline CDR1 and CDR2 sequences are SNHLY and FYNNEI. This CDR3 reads CASSGRAGGTNEKLFF. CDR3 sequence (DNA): TGTGCCAGCAGCGGTCGGGCAGGGGGGACTAATGAAAAACTGTTTTTT.

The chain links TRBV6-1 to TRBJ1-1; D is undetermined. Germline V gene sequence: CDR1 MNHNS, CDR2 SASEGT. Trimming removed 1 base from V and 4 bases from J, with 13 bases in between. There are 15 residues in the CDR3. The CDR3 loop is CASSEVSLQTTEAFF. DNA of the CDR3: TGTGCCAGCAGTGAAGTAAGTCTACAGACCACTGAAGCTTTCTTT.

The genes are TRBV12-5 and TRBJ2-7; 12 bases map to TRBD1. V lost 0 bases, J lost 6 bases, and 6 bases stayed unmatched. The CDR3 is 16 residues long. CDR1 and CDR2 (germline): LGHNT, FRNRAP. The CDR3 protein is CASGLVMGQGAIEQYF. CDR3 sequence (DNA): TGTGCTAGTGGTTTGGTAATGGGACAGGGGGCGATCGAGCAGTACTTC.

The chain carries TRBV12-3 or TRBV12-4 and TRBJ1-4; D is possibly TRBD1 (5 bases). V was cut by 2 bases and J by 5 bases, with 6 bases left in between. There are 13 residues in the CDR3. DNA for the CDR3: TGTGCCAGCAGTTTATCAGGGAATGAAAAACTGTTTTTT. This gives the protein CASSLSGNEKLFF.

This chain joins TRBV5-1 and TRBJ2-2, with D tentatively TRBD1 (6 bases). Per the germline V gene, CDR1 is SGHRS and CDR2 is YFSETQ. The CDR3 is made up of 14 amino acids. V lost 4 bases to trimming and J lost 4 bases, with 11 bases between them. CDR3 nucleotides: TGCGCCAGCAGCCCGGTACAGGGCACCGGGGAGCTGTTTTTT. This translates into CASSPVQGTGELFF.

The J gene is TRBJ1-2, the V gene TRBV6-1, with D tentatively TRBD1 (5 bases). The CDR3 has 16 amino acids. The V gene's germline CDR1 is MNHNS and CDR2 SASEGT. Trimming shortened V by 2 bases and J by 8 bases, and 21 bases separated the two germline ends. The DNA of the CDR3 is TGTGCCAGCAGTGAACTACTCACGGGGGGGTCTGAGGGCTACACCTTC. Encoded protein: CASSELLTGGSEGYTF.

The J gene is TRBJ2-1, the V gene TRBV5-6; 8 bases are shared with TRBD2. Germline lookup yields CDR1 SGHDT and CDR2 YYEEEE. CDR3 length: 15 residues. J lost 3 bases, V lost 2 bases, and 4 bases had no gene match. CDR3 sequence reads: CASSLRTSYYNEQFF. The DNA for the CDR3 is TGTGCCAGCAGCTTAAGGACTAGCTACTACAATGAGCAGTTCTTC.

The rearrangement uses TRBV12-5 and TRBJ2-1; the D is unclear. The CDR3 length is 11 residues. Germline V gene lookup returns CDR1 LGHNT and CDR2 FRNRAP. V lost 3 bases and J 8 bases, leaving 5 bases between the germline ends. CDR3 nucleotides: TGTGCTAGTGGTTTACGGGATGAGCAGTTCTTC. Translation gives CASGLRDEQFF. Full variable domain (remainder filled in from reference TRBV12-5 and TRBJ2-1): DARVTQTPRHKVTEMGQEVTMRCQPILGHNTVFWYRQTMMQGLELLAYFRNRAPLDDSGMPKDRFSAEMPDATLATLKIQPSEPRDSAVYFCASGLRDEQFFGPGTRLTVL.

The CDR3 here is CASSYYSGGAREQYF. As DNA, the CDR3 is TGTGCCAGCAGCTACTATAGCGGGGGGGCGAGGGAGCAGTACTTC. The chain links TRBV27 to TRBJ2-7; 11 positions agree with TRBD2. The junction had 11 bases not matched to a gene; V was cut back by 6 bases and J by 7 bases. Per the germline V gene, CDR1 is MNHEY and CDR2 is SMNVEV (reference sequence). The CDR3 is made up of 15 amino acids.

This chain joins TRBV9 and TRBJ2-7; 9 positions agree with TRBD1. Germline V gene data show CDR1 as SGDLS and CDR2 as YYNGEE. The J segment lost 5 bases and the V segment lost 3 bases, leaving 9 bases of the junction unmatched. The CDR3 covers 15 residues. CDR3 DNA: TGTGCCAGCAGCGAAGCGGGACAGGGTATCGACGAGCAGTACTTC. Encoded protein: CASSEAGQGIDEQYF.

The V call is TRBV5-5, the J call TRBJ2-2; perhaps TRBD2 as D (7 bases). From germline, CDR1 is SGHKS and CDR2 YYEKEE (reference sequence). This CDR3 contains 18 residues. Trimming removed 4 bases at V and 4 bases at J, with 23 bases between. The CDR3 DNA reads TGTGCCAGCAGCCCTAAGTGGGGGGGCCTTGATAGCACCGGGGAGCTGTTTTTT. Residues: CASSPKWGGLDSTGELFF. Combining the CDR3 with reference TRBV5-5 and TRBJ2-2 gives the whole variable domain DAGVTQSPTHLIKTRGQQVTLRCSPISGHKSVSWYQQVLGQGPQFIFQYYEKEERGRGNFPDRFSARQFPNYSSELNVNALLLGDSALYLCASSPKWGGLDSTGELFFGEGSRLTVL.

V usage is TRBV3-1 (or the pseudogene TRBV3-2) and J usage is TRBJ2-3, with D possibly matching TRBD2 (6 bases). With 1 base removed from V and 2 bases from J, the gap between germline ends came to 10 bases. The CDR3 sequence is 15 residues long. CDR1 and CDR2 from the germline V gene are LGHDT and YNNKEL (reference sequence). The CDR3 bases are TGTGCCAGCAGCCAAGCGGCGGGGTCCACAGATACGCAGTATTTT. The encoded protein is CASSQAAGSTDTQYF.